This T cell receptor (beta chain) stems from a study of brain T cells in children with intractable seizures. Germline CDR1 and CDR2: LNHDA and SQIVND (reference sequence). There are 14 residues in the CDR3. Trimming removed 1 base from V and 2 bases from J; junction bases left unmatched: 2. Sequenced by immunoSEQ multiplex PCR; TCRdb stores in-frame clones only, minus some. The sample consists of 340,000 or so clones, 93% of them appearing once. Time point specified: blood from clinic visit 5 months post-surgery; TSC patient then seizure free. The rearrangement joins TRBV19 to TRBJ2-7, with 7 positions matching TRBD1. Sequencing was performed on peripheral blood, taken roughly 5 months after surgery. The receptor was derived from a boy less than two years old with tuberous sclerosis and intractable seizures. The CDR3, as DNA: TGTGCCAGTAGTATAGGGGGACAGACCTACGAGCAGTACTTC. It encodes CASSIGGQTYEQYF.